This T cell receptor (beta chain) came from a study of cytotoxic CD8 clonotypes in ibrutinib-treated CLL. Looking at the study overall: Partial response occurred in some 25 patients and complete response in 2; at median approximately 68 months, about 14 remained remitted and around twelve progressed. Notes on the study in general: Stable or contracted on treatment, public clonotypes were also uncommon.

Concerning this clone itself: Its antigen is not identified.

The targeted sequencing depth was 1 in 200,000 to 1 in 1 million T cells. Here immunoSEQ multiplex PCR was the method, and the copy in TCRdb shows in-frame clones only, minus some. The table records 70,000 to 80,000 clones, 80% of them present only once. CDR1 and CDR2 (germline): GTSNPN, SVGIG (reference sequence). The V gene lost 3 bases and the J gene lost 3 bases, with 9 bases spanning the gap. This CDR3 region has 12 residues. The sequencing here drew on PBMCs, taken at disease progression, from a patient treated with ibrutinib. The V and J genes are TRBV30 and TRBJ2-7; D gene uncertain. The TCR comes from a human donor with chronic lymphocytic leukemia. The chain's CDR3 is CAWRVGYYEQYF. The CDR3 coding sequence is TGTGCCTGGAGGGTGGGGTACTACGAGCAGTACTTC.